This T cell receptor beta chain comes out of a study of T-cell reconstitution after alpha-beta-depleted transplantation in children. Study-wide points: In some patients, recipient T cells and intrathymic progenitors surviving conditioning explained high day-60 diversity. It was newly produced T cells that mostly accounted for T-cell counts and diversity one year after transplant. Expanded clones from the graft, numbering several hundred, reportedly supplied alpha-beta T cells about two months after transplant.

Remarks on this clonotype: Its antigen is still unknown.

A TCRbeta library incorporating unique molecular identifiers was prepared. Via MiXCR, TCRdb re-called the PCR reads, giving one row per CDR3 protein. The data show fewer than 500,000 distinct CDR3 sequences, over 40% seen once. CDR3 length: 15 amino acids. Germline V gene sequence: CDR1 SQVTM, CDR2 ANQGSEA. The V gene end was trimmed by 6 bases and the J gene end by 2 bases; junction bases not matched to a gene: 5. V gene TRBV29-1 combines with J gene TRBJ2-3; 13 nucleotides match TRBD2. The sequenced sample was PBMCs, obtained before TCRalphabeta/CD19-depleted stem cell transplant. The TCR comes from a girl aged 2 to 10 with aplastic anemia, due to receive a stem cell transplant. In DNA, the CDR3 is TGCAGCGTCCGACTAGCGGGGGGTTTCACAGATACGCAGTATTTT. Its translation is CSVRLAGGFTDTQYF.